This T cell receptor beta chain was observed in a study of T cell responses to AZD1222 COVID-19 vaccine. Study-level findings and limits: Most donors were white British, females outnumbered males, and clonal diversity was possibly underestimated.

TCRdb keeps only in-frame clones here, not all; method: immunoSEQ multiplex PCR. In the table there are about 80,000 clones, 70% to 90% of which are singletons. About this clone: What it binds is not known.

This clonotype originated in an adult who received the AZD1222 COVID-19 vaccine. This specimen consisted of peripheral blood, obtained 28 days after the second AZD1222 dose.

The CDR3 DNA follows: TGTGCCAGCAGCTTAAGGACAGGGGCGATCCTTACTGAAGCTTTCTTT. Its protein is CASSLRTGAILTEAFF. The gene calls are TRBV11-2 and TRBJ1-1, with 9 nucleotides matching TRBD1. The CDR3 is made up of 16 amino acids. With 2 bases clipped from V and 5 bases from J, the junction kept 9 bases outside the gene matches. Germline CDR1 is SGHAT and CDR2 is FQNNGV.